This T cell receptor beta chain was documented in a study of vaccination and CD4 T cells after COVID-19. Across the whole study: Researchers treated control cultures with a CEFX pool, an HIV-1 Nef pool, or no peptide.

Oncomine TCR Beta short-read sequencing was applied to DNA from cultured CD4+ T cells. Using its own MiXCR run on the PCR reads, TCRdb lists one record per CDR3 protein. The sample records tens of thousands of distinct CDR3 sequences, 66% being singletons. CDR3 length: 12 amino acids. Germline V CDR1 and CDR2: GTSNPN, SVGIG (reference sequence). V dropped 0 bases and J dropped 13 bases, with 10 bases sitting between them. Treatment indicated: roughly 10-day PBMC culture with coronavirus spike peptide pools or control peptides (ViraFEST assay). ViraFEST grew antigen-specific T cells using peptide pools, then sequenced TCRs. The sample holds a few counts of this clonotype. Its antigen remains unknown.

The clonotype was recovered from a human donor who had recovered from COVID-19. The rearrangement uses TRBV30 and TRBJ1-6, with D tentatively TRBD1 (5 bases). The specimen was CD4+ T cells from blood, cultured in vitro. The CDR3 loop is CAWSVRGSPLHF. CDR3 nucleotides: TGTGCCTGGAGTGTGCGGGGGTCCCCCCTCCACTTT.